A selection of T cell receptor beta chains follows, all from one sample in a study of cytomegalovirus exposure and HLA in healthy donors. Sequencing was performed with immunoSEQ multiplex PCR; in TCRdb, only in-frame clones are kept and a portion is missing. The data hold around 120,000 clones, with around 74% observed a single time. Sequenced material: PBMCs. The receptors were sampled from a man aged 55 to 70 in good health and CMV-seropositive. Both conserved end residues are part of each CDR3. D genes are given only for firm matches. Clone size is given for some rows only: seen once, a few or many times, or a class if the clone is expanded.

J gene: TRBJ1-2; V gene: TRBV9; clone size: NA; D gene: TRBD1; CDR3 length: 14; CDR3 DNA: TGTGCCAGCAGCCCACGGGACAGGGACTATGGCTACACCTTC; CDR3 protein: CASSPRDRDYGYTF
J gene: TRBJ1-1; V gene: TRBV30; clone size: NA; D gene: TRBD1; CDR3 length: 12; CDR3 DNA: TGTGCAAACAGGGGAACCTACACTGAAGCTTTCTTT; CDR3 protein: CANRGTYTEAFF
J gene: TRBJ1-4; V gene: TRBV15; clone size: few; D gene: TRBD1; CDR3 length: 14; CDR3 DNA: TGTGCCACCAGCAGGGGGACAGCGAATGAAAAACTGTTTTTT; CDR3 protein: CATSRGTANEKLFF
J gene: TRBJ1-4; V gene: TRBV7-7; clone size: once; D gene: NA; CDR3 length: 15; CDR3 DNA: TGTGCTAGCAGCCCGAGGACGGGGGGCGGTGAAAAACTGTTTTTT; CDR3 protein: CASSPRTGGGEKLFF
J gene: TRBJ1-5; V gene: TRBV10-3; clone size: NA; D gene: TRBD1; CDR3 length: 14; CDR3 DNA: TGTGCCATCAGTGAAGACAGGGGGGTGGAGCCCCAGCATTTT; CDR3 protein: CAISEDRGVEPQHF
J gene: TRBJ2-2; V gene: TRBV5-1; clone size: NA; D gene: NA; CDR3 length: 15; CDR3 DNA: TGCGCCAGCAGCTTGGGCAGGGAAAACACCGGGGAGCTGTTTTTT; CDR3 protein: CASSLGRENTGELFF
J gene: TRBJ2-5; V gene: TRBV5-1; clone size: few; D gene: TRBD2; CDR3 length: 16; CDR3 DNA: TGCGCCAGCAGCTCGCGGACTAGCGGGAGGGGGGAGACCCAGTACTTC; CDR3 protein: CASSSRTSGRGETQYF
J gene: TRBJ1-5; V gene: TRBV27; clone size: NA; D gene: TRBD1; CDR3 length: 18; CDR3 DNA: TGTGCCAGCAGTCCCTTATGGCAGGGGGCAGGGGACAATCAGCCCCAGCATTTT; CDR3 protein: CASSPLWQGAGDNQPQHF
J gene: TRBJ1-1; V gene: TRBV5-1; clone size: NA; D gene: NA; CDR3 length: 13; CDR3 DNA: TGCGCCAGCAGCTTTTTCCAGGGGACTGAAGCTTTCTTT; CDR3 protein: CASSFFQGTEAFF
J gene: TRBJ2-7; V gene: TRBV11-2; clone size: few; D gene: TRBD1; CDR3 length: 15; CDR3 DNA: TGTGCCAGCAGCTTAGTGTGGACAGGGGGAGCCGAGCAGTACTTC; CDR3 protein: CASSLVWTGGAEQYF
J gene: TRBJ1-2; V gene: TRBV28; clone size: once; D gene: NA; CDR3 length: 13; CDR3 DNA: TGTGCCAGCAGTTTAATAGGGGCCAGGGGCTACACCTTC; CDR3 protein: CASSLIGARGYTF
J gene: TRBJ1-1; V gene: TRBV10-3; clone size: NA; D gene: TRBD1; CDR3 length: 14; CDR3 DNA: TGTGCCATGCAAGAAGGACAGGGGGTCGGTGAAGCTTTCTTT; CDR3 protein: CAMQEGQGVGEAFF
J gene: TRBJ1-1; V gene: TRBV6-5; clone size: NA; D gene: NA; CDR3 length: 15; CDR3 DNA: TGTGCCAGCAGTTCCCGCTCGGCGACCGGGACTGAAGCTTTCTTT; CDR3 protein: CASSSRSATGTEAFF
J gene: TRBJ1-3; V gene: TRBV9; clone size: NA; D gene: TRBD1; CDR3 length: 14; CDR3 DNA: TGTGCCAGCAGCGCACAGGGGACTGGAAACACCATATATTTT; CDR3 protein: CASSAQGTGNTIYF
J gene: TRBJ1-5; V gene: TRBV27; clone size: NA; D gene: NA; CDR3 length: 12; CDR3 DNA: TGTGCCAGCAAGCATAGCAATCAGCCCCAGCATTTT; CDR3 protein: CASKHSNQPQHF
J gene: TRBJ2-7; V gene: TRBV19; clone size: NA; D gene: TRBD1; CDR3 length: 16; CDR3 DNA: TGTGCCAGTACCCCGGCCGGGACAGGGGGAGGCTACGAGCAGTACTTC; CDR3 protein: CASTPAGTGGGYEQYF
J gene: TRBJ2-1; V gene: TRBV9; clone size: NA; D gene: NA; CDR3 length: 13; CDR3 DNA: TGTGCCAGCAGCGTAGCAGGAAACAATGAGCAGTTCTTC; CDR3 protein: CASSVAGNNEQFF
J gene: TRBJ2-7; V gene: TRBV5-1; clone size: NA; D gene: TRBD1; CDR3 length: 14; CDR3 DNA: TGCGCCAGCAGCGCCGGGACAGGTCCCTACGAGCAGTACTTC; CDR3 protein: CASSAGTGPYEQYF
J gene: TRBJ1-2; V gene: TRBV5-6; clone size: NA; D gene: NA; CDR3 length: 12; CDR3 DNA: TGTGCCAGCAGCTTGACAGTCTTCGACTACACCTTC; CDR3 protein: CASSLTVFDYTF
J gene: TRBJ2-1; V gene: TRBV18; clone size: few; D gene: NA; CDR3 length: 13; CDR3 DNA: TGTGCCAGCTCACCAGGGCTTTACAATGAGCAGTTCTTC; CDR3 protein: CASSPGLYNEQFF
J gene: TRBJ2-1; V gene: TRBV11-2; clone size: NA; D gene: TRBD2; CDR3 length: 14; CDR3 DNA: TGTGCCAGCAGCTTAACGAGACTAGCCTATGAGCAGTTCTTC; CDR3 protein: CASSLTRLAYEQFF
J gene: TRBJ1-5; V gene: TRBV25-1; clone size: NA; D gene: TRBD1; CDR3 length: 14; CDR3 DNA: TGTGCCAGCGGTAGGACAGGATTAAATCAGCCCCAGCATTTT; CDR3 protein: CASGRTGLNQPQHF
J gene: TRBJ1-1; V gene: TRBV10-2; clone size: NA; D gene: TRBD1; CDR3 length: 13; CDR3 DNA: TGCGCCAGCAGTTCCTACAGGGGTGCTGAAGCTTTCTTT; CDR3 protein: CASSSYRGAEAFF
J gene: TRBJ2-2; V gene: TRBV12-5; clone size: few; D gene: TRBD1; CDR3 length: 15; CDR3 DNA: TGTGCTAGTGGTTCGGGACAGGGCGGGACCGGGGAGCTGTTTTTT; CDR3 protein: CASGSGQGGTGELFF
J gene: TRBJ1-2; V gene: TRBV5-1; clone size: NA; D gene: NA; CDR3 length: 14; CDR3 DNA: TGCGCCAGCAGCCCGGAGGACAGTCGCTATGGCTACACCTTC; CDR3 protein: CASSPEDSRYGYTF
J gene: TRBJ2-7; V gene: TRBV6-1; clone size: NA; D gene: NA; CDR3 length: 12; CDR3 DNA: TGTGCCAGCAACAGGGGGGGGAACGAGCAGTACTTC; CDR3 protein: CASNRGGNEQYF
J gene: TRBJ1-2; V gene: TRBV6-1; clone size: few; D gene: TRBD1; CDR3 length: 14; CDR3 DNA: TGTGCCAGCAGGGACAGGAGGCGGAGGGATGGCTACACCTTC; CDR3 protein: CASRDRRRRDGYTF
J gene: TRBJ2-5; V gene: TRBV4-1; clone size: NA; D gene: NA; CDR3 length: 17; CDR3 DNA: TGCGCCAGCAGCCAAGATGCCGGACACCTAGGAAAAGAGACCCAGTACTTC; CDR3 protein: CASSQDAGHLGKETQYF